This passage covers 5 T cell receptor beta chains from one sample sequenced in a study of T cell responses to AZD1222 COVID-19 vaccine. Sequencing was performed with immunoSEQ multiplex PCR; in TCRdb, only in-frame clones are kept and a portion is missing. Of 120,000 to 150,000 clones in the sample, 85% to 90% were seen once. Sample: peripheral blood, taken 28 days after the second AZD1222 dose. The receptors stem from an adult who received the AZD1222 COVID-19 vaccine.

This clone was picked up a small number of times. The chain has TRBV11-2 and TRBJ2-1; 10 bases line up with TRBD2. Looked up from germline, CDR1 is SGHAT and CDR2 is FQNNGV. This CDR3 spans 17 amino acids. J gave up 6 bases and V 5 bases, and 13 bases lay outside the gene matches. The CDR3 DNA is TGTGCCAGCAGCCCGCCAGATAGCGGGGGGTTTAGCAATGAGCAGTTCTTC. It translates to CASSPPDSGGFSNEQFF.

This rearrangement joins TRBV9 to TRBJ2-1, with 9 positions matching TRBD1. V lost 7 bases, J lost 5 bases, and 7 bases stayed unmatched. CDR3 length: 14 amino acids. CDR1 and CDR2 (germline): SGDLS, YYNGEE. CDR3 bases: TGTGCCAGCGCACGGACAGGGGCAAACAATGAGCAGTTCTTC. It translates to CASARTGANNEQFF.

The rearrangement joins TRBV6-6 to TRBJ1-5, with 7 positions matching TRBD1. CDR3 length: 15 amino acids. V dropped 6 bases and J dropped 0; count of bases not matched to a gene: 5. Germline V gene lookup returns CDR1 MNHNY and CDR2 SVGAGI (reference sequence). The CDR3 region is CASRAQGFSNQPQHF. The CDR3 DNA is TGTGCCAGCAGGGCACAGGGGTTTAGCAATCAGCCCCAGCATTTT.

The DNA for the CDR3 is TGTGCCAGCAGCCGCGGGACCCCATACAATGAGCAGTTCTTC. Translating it yields CASSRGTPYNEQFF. J is TRBJ2-1 and V is TRBV3-1 (or the pseudogene TRBV3-2); D possibly corresponds to TRBD2 (6 bases). Germline CDR1 LGHDT, CDR2 YNNKEL (reference sequence). The CDR3 runs 14 residues. The germline V and J ends were trimmed by 4 bases and 4 bases, with 11 bases remaining between them.

This chain links TRBV18 with TRBJ1-4, with 7 nucleotides matching TRBD1. V gave up 2 bases and J gave up 6 bases; unmatched junction bases: 3. The CDR3 consists of 14 residues. Germline CDR1 reads KGHSH; CDR2 reads LQKENI. CDR3 coding DNA: TGTGCCAGCTCACCAGCAGGGGGGTATGAAAAACTGTTTTTT. The encoded protein is CASSPAGGYEKLFF.